The rows below give T cell receptor beta chains drawn from one sample of a study of T cells in Graves' hyperthyroidism and ophthalmopathy. TCRdb reprocessed the multiplex PCR reads via MiXCR and lists one record per CDR3 protein. The sample records roughly 510,000 distinct CDR3 sequences, 40% to 50% being singletons. Sequencing used peripheral blood or thyroid tissue (not recorded which). Source of these receptors: an adult woman with Graves' disease, either hyperthyroidism or ophthalmopathy (not recorded which). Both conserved end residues are part of each CDR3. A D gene is named only where the DNA matches it firmly. Clone size appears in some rows only: once, few, many, or a class for an expanded clone.

clone_size j_call v_call d_call cdr3_nt cdr3_aa
NA TRBJ1-5 TRBV27 NA TGTGCCAGCAGTTTATTACAGGGTAGCAATCAGCCCCAGCATTTT CASSLLQGSNQPQHF
many TRBJ1-5 TRBV29-1 NA TGCAGCGTCGCGACAGGTCTTAGTCAGCCCCAGCATTTT CSVATGLSQPQHF
NA TRBJ1-6 TRBV4-2 NA TGTGCCAGCAGCCGGGACCTCGGCCCACCCAATTCACCCCTCCACTTT CASSRDLGPPNSPLHF
NA TRBJ1-1 TRBV20-1 NA TGCAGTGCCATACAGGGCGTGAGTAACACTGAAGCTTTCTTT CSAIQGVSNTEAFF
many TRBJ2-6 TRBV7-3 NA TGTGCCAGCAGCTCAAGTACTGGGGCCAACGTCCTGACTTTC CASSSSTGANVLTF
many TRBJ2-7 TRBV7-6 NA TGTGCCAGCAGCCCGACAGGTTCCAGGCGCCACGAGCAGTACTTC CASSPTGSRRHEQYF
once TRBJ1-2 TRBV2 TRBD1 TGTGCCAGCAGGGCAGGGACAGTGAACTATGGCTACACCTTC CASRAGTVNYGYTF
many TRBJ1-1 TRBV10-3 NA TGTGCCATCAGTGAGTTAACTGAAGCTTTCTTT CAISELTEAFF
few TRBJ2-6 TRBV11-1 NA TGTGCCAGCAGCCCCCCTTCGGGTGGGGCCAACGTCCTGACTTTC CASSPPSGGANVLTF
many TRBJ2-7 TRBV11-1 NA TGTGCCAGCAGCTTACTTTGGGGAGGCCACTACGAGCAGTACTTC CASSLLWGGHYEQYF
once TRBJ2-2 TRBV13 TRBD2 TGTGCCAGCAGCTTGAGCGGGGGCTCGTTTTTT CASSLSGGSFF
NA TRBJ1-2 TRBV5-1 NA TGCGCCAGCCAAAACCCTGTACTCGGAGGCTACACCTTC CASQNPVLGGYTF
few TRBJ2-5 TRBV29-1 TRBD1 TGCAGCGGGGACAGGGGTGATGAGACCCAGTACTTC CSGDRGDETQYF
many TRBJ2-7 TRBV20-1 TRBD2 TGCAGTGCTCCGGGGGGGAACTACGAGCAGTACTTC CSAPGGNYEQYF
NA TRBJ1-2 TRBV15 TRBD1 TGTGCCACCAGCAGCCTTACAGGGGGCCATGGCTACACCTTC CATSSLTGGHGYTF
NA TRBJ1-2 TRBV14 NA TGTGCCAGCAGCCAAGCGGCAGGGGTTGGCTACACCTTC CASSQAAGVGYTF
NA TRBJ2-7 TRBV11-1 NA TGTGCCAGCAGCTTAGCACAGGGCGAGATGGACTACGAGCACTACTTC CASSLAQGEMDYEHYF
NA TRBJ1-5 TRBV20-1 NA TGCAGTGCTAAAGTCCGGGATTACAATCAGCCCCAGCATTTT CSAKVRDYNQPQHF
few TRBJ2-1 TRBV10-3 NA TGTGCCATCAGTGAGGACGAATCGTCCTACAATGAGCAGTTCTTC CAISEDESSYNEQFF
once TRBJ2-2 TRBV10-1 TRBD1 TGCGCCAGCAGACAAAGCTCAGGGCAGGGGGTCTCCGAGGAGCTGTTTTTT CASRQSSGQGVSEELFF
many TRBJ2-2 TRBV2 NA TGTGCCAGCAGTGGCGTCAGCGAGGAGCTGTTTTTT CASSGVSEELFF
NA TRBJ1-5 TRBV15 NA TGTGCCACCAGCAGGGGCTGGACAGACAATCAGCCCCAGCATTTT CATSRGWTDNQPQHF
many TRBJ1-1 TRBV7-2 TRBD1 TGTGCCAGCAGCCTATGGACAGGGGTACGAAACACTGAAGCTTTCTTT CASSLWTGVRNTEAFF
NA TRBJ2-7 TRBV20-1 TRBD2 TGCAGTGCTATCCTAGCGGGAAGGGGCGAGCAGTACTTC CSAILAGRGEQYF
NA TRBJ2-7 TRBV10-3 NA TGTGCCATCAGTGTCTTACAGGGAGATGGGAAGCAGTACTTC CAISVLQGDGKQYF
NA TRBJ1-2 TRBV10-2 NA TGCGCCAGCAGTGTGACAGGAAAAACCGTCCTGAACACTGAAGCCCCAGGGGCTACCTATGGCTACACCTTC CASSVTGKTVLNTEAPGATYGYTF
many TRBJ1-2 TRBV25-1 TRBD1 TGTGCCAGCAGTCCCCGGGACAGACTTGTGGACTACACCTTC CASSPRDRLVDYTF
few TRBJ1-6 TRBV11-2 TRBD1 TGTGCCAGCAGCTTCTTGGGACAGTACAATTCACCCCTCCACTTT CASSFLGQYNSPLHF
NA TRBJ1-2 TRBV29-1 NA TGCAGCGTCACGGACGGGGACGATGGCTACACCTTC CSVTDGDDGYTF
many TRBJ2-5 TRBV19 NA TGTGCCAGTAGCCGAAACGTACAGGAACTAGAGACCCAGTACTTC CASSRNVQELETQYF
NA TRBJ1-2 TRBV7-9 NA TGTGCCAGCAAGCGGGGGATCGATGGCTACACCTTC CASKRGIDGYTF
NA TRBJ2-5 TRBV7-3 NA TGTGCCAGCAGCCACCGCCGAAACATTCAGTGCTTC CASSHRRNIQCF
NA TRBJ2-7 TRBV29-1 TRBD2 TGCAGCGTTGGGGCGGGAGGGCGACGAAAAGAGCAGTACTTC CSVGAGGRRKEQYF
NA TRBJ2-5 TRBV7-9 NA TGTGCCAGCAGCTTAGCCGCGCAGGGGCCCCAGTACTTC CASSLAAQGPQYF
once TRBJ2-7 TRBV7-9 TRBD2 TGTGCCTGGAGCAGGGACTACTACGAGCAGTACTTC CAWSRDYYEQYF
NA TRBJ2-7 TRBV7-3 NA TGTGCCAGCAGCCCAGCTTGGCCTAGCTCCTACGAGCAGTACTTC CASSPAWPSSYEQYF
NA TRBJ1-5 TRBV19 NA TGTGCCTGGAGAGGTGTGGGCAATCAGCCCCAGCATTTT CAWRGVGNQPQHF
many TRBJ2-5 TRBV14 NA TGTGCCAGCAGCCAACGCCAGACCCAAGAGACCCAGTACTTC CASSQRQTQETQYF
NA TRBJ1-5 TRBV6-1 NA TGTGCCAGCAGCAACACAGGGTTTGATCAGCCCCAGCATTTT CASSNTGFDQPQHF
NA TRBJ2-7 TRBV7-2 TRBD1 TGTGCCAGCAGCTTGACCTCCTCCCTTCAGGGGGCGGCCGTCTACGAGCAGTACTTC CASSLTSSLQGAAVYEQYF
few TRBJ2-7 TRBV29-1 TRBD2 TGCAGCGCCCTACCCATAGCGGGACCGAACTACGAGCAGTACTTC CSALPIAGPNYEQYF
NA TRBJ1-4 TRBV20-1 NA TGCAGTGCTAGAGGGCCAACTAATGAAAAACTGTTTTTT CSARGPTNEKLFF